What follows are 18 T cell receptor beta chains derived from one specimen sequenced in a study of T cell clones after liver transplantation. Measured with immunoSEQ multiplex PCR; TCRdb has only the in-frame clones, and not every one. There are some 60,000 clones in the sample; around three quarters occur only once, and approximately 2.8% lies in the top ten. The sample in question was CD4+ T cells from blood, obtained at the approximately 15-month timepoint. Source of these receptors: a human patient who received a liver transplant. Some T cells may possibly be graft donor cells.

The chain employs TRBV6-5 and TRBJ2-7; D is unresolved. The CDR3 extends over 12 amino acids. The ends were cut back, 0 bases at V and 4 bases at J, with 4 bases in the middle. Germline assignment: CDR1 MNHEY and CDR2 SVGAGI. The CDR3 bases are TGTGCCAGCAGTTACTCGACTTACGAGCAGTACTTC. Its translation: CASSYSTYEQYF.

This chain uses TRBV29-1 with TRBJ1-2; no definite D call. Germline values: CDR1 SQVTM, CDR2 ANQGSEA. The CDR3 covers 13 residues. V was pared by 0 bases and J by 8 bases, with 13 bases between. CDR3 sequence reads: CSVEDRLGNGYTF. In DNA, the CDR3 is TGCAGCGTTGAAGATAGGTTAGGGAACGGCTACACCTTC. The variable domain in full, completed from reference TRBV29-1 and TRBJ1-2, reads SAVISQKPSRDICQRGTSLTIQCQVDSQVTMMFWYRQQPGQSLTLIATANQGSEATYESGFVIDKFPISRPNLTFSTLTVSNMSPEDSSIYLCSVEDRLGNGYTFGSGTRLTVV.

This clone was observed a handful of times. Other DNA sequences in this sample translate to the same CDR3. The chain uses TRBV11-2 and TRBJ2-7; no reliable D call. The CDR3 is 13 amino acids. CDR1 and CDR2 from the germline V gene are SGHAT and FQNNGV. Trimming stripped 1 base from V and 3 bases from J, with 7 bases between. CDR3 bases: TGTGCCAGCAGCTTAGGACTGGACTACGAGCAGTACTTC. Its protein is CASSLGLDYEQYF.

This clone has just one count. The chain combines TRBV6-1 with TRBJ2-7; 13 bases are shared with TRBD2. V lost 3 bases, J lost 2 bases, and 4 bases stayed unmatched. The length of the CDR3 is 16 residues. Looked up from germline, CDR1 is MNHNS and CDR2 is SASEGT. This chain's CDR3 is CASSDMGLAGTYEQYV. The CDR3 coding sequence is TGTGCCAGCAGTGACATGGGACTAGCGGGGACCTACGAGCAGTACGTC.

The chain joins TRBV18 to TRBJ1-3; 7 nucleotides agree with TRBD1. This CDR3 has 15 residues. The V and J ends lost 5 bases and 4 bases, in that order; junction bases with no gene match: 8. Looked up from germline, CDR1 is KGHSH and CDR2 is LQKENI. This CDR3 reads CASSTTGAGGNTIYF. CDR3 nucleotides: TGTGCCAGCTCAACAACAGGGGCTGGGGGAAACACCATATATTTT.

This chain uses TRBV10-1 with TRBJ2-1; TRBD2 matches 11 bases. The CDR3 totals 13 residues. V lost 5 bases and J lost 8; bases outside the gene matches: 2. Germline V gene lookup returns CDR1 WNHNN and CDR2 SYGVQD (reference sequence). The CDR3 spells CASSLAGGHEQFF. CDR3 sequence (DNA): TGCGCCAGCAGTTTAGCGGGAGGGCATGAGCAGTTCTTC.

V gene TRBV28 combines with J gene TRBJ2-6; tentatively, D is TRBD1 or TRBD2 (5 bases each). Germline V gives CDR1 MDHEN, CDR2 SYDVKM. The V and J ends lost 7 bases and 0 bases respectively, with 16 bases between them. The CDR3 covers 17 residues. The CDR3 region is CASTRGPDASGANVLTF. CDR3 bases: TGTGCCAGCACCCGGGGACCCGATGCCTCTGGGGCCAACGTCCTGACTTTC.

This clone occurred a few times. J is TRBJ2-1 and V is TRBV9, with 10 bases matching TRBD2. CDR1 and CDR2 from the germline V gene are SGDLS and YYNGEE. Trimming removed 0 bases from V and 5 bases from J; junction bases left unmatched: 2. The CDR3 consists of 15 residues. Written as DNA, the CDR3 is TGTGCCAGCAGCGTAGGGACTAGCGGCAACAATGAGCAGTTCTTC. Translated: CASSVGTSGNNEQFF. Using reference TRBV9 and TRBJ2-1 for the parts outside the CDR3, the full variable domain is DSGVTQTPKHLITATGQRVTLRCSPRSGDLSVYWYQQSLDQGLQFLIQYYNGEERAKGNILERFSAQQFPDLHSELNLSSLELGDSALYFCASSVGTSGNNEQFFGPGTRLTVL.

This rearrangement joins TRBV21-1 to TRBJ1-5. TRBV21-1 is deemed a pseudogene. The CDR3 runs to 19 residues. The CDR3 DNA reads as TGTGCCAGCAGCAAAACGGTAGCCTTCCCCGGTGGTGGCAATCAGCCCCAGCATTTT. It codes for CASSKTVAFPGGGNQPQHF.

CDR3 protein: CASSLQRERGVADTQYF. CDR3 bases: TGTGCCAGCAGCTTGCAAAGAGAGCGGGGCGTGGCAGATACGCAGTATTTT. The chain recombines TRBV7-9 with TRBJ2-3; 7 positions match TRBD2. V trimming: 3 bases; J trimming: 4 bases; junction bases outside the gene matches: 13. The CDR3 spans 17 residues. Germline V lookup: CDR1 SEHNR, CDR2 FQNEAQ (reference sequence).

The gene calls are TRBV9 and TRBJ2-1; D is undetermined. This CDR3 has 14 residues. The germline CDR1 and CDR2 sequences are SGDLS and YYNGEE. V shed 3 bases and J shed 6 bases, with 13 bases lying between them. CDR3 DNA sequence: TGTGCCAGCAGCGGAGAAATTGTCGGCAATGAGCAGTTCTTC. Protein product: CASSGEIVGNEQFF.

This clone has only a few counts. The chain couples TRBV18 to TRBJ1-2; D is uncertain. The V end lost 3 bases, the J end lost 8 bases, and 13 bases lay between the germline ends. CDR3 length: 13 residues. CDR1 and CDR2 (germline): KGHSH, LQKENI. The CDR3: CASSPERAGGYTF. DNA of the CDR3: TGTGCCAGCTCACCTGAGAGGGCGGGAGGCTACACCTTC.

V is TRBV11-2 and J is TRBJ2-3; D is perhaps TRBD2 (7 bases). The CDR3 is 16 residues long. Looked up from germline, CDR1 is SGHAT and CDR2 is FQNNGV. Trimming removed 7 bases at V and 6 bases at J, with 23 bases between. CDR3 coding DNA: TGTGCCAGCAACCTTCTCGCCGGGGGGCCCCCGGATACGCAGTATTTT. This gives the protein CASNLLAGGPPDTQYF.

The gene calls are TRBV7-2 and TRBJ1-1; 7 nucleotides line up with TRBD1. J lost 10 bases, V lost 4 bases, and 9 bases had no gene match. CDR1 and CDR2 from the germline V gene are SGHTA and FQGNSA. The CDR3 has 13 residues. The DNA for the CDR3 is TGTGCCAGCAGCTCAGACAGGGCCGCTTCAGCTTTCTTT. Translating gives CASSSDRAASAFF.

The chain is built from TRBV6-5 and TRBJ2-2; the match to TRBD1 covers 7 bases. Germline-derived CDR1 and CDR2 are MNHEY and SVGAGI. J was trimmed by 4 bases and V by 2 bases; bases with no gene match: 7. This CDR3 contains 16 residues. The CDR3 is CASSYRDSSRTGELFF. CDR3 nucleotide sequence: TGTGCCAGCAGTTACCGGGACAGCTCTCGCACCGGGGAGCTGTTTTTT.

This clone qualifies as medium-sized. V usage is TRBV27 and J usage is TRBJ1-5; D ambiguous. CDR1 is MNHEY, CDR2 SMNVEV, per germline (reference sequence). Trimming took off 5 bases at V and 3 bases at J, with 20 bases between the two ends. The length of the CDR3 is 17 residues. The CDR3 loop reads CASSARASPMANQPQHF. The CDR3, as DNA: TGTGCCAGCAGTGCGAGGGCCTCCCCCATGGCCAATCAGCCCCAGCATTTT.

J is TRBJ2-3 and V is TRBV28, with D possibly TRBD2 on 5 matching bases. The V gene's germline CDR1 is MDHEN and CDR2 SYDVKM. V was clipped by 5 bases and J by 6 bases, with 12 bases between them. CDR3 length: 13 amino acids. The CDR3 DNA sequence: TGTGCCAGCAGTGGCGGAGGCTCCGATACGCAGTATTTT. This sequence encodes CASSGGGSDTQYF.

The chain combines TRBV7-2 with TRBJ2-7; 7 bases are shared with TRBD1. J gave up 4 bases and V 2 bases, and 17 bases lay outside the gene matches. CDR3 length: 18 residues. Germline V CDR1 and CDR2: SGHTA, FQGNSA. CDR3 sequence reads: CASSLSHGQDLFGYEQYF. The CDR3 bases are TGTGCCAGCAGCTTATCCCACGGACAGGACCTTTTTGGTTACGAGCAGTACTTC. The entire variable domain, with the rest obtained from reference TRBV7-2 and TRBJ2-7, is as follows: GAGVSQSPSNKVTEKGKDVELRCDPISGHTALYWYRQSLGQGLEFLIYFQGNSAPDKSGLPSDRFSAERTGGSVSTLTIQRTQQEDSAVYLCASSLSHGQDLFGYEQYFGPGTRLTVT.